Listed below are T cell receptor beta chains from one sample, sequenced in a study of T cell responses to AZD1222 COVID-19 vaccine. Some clones are missing from TCRdb's copy, which holds only in-frame ones; the method was immunoSEQ multiplex PCR. The table records 140,000 to 150,000 clones, 88% of them present only once. Sequenced here: peripheral blood, sampled on day 0 of AZD1222 vaccination. All receptors derive from an adult in good health. Both conserved end residues are part of each CDR3. Each record gives: V gene, clone size, D gene, J gene, CDR3 protein, CDR3 DNA. The D gene is left open where the match is weak. Clone sizes are given selectively: once, few, many, or a class where the clone is expanded.

>TRBV5-8|-|-|TRBJ2-3
CASSQGRGPTDTQYF
TGTGCCAGCAGCCAAGGCAGGGGCCCCACAGATACGCAGTATTTT
>TRBV5-5|once|TRBD2|TRBJ2-7
CASSLALAGEKTYEQYF
TGTGCCAGCAGCTTGGCACTAGCGGGGGAGAAAACCTACGAGCAGTACTTC
>TRBV5-5|-|-|TRBJ1-1
CASSLARWGTEAFF
TGTGCCAGCAGCTTGGCTCGGTGGGGCACTGAAGCTTTCTTT
>TRBV7-9|-|TRBD1|TRBJ1-1
CASSRTGMVTEAFF
TGTGCCAGCAGCCGGACAGGGATGGTCACTGAAGCTTTCTTT
>TRBV3-1/TRBV3-2|once|-|TRBJ1-2
CASSQEGRHYGYTF
TGTGCCAGCAGCCAAGAGGGAAGGCACTATGGCTACACCTTC
>TRBV11-2|-|TRBD1|TRBJ1-2
CASSFDDRGYGYTF
TGTGCCAGCAGCTTCGACGACAGGGGCTATGGCTACACCTTC
>TRBV12-5|-|-|TRBJ2-3
CASAPPGTDTQYF
TGTGCTAGTGCCCCGCCAGGCACAGATACGCAGTATTTT
>TRBV9|once|-|TRBJ1-1
CASSVVTLSNTEAFF
TGTGCCAGCAGCGTAGTTACTCTTTCGAACACTGAAGCTTTCTTT
>TRBV9|-|TRBD2|TRBJ2-1
CASSVGLAGDGEQFF
TGTGCCAGCAGCGTTGGACTAGCGGGTGATGGTGAGCAGTTCTTC
>TRBV28|-|-|TRBJ1-5
CASRFSGNQPQHF
TGTGCCAGCAGGTTTTCGGGCAATCAGCCCCAGCATTTT
>TRBV6-5|-|TRBD2|TRBJ2-2
CASRGGEAGELFF
TGTGCCAGCAGGGGAGGGGAGGCCGGGGAGCTGTTTTTT
>TRBV21-1|-|-|TRBJ2-7
CASSRTTGGNNEQYF
TGTGCCAGCAGTAGGACGACAGGGGGCAATAACGAGCAGTACTTC
>TRBV6-5|-|TRBD1|TRBJ1-4
CASSFRTGVNEKLFF
TGTGCCAGCAGTTTCCGGACAGGGGTTAATGAAAAACTGTTTTTT
>TRBV10-3|-|TRBD1|TRBJ1-5
CAISNTTGSKPQHF
TGTGCCATCAGTAACACGACAGGGTCAAAGCCCCAGCATTTT
>TRBV5-1|-|TRBD1|TRBJ2-1
CASSSAGTGTNEQFF
TGCGCCAGCAGCTCCGCCGGGACAGGGACCAATGAGCAGTTCTTC
>TRBV7-8|once|-|TRBJ2-1
CASSPTGPYNEQFF
TGTGCCAGCAGCCCCACGGGTCCCTACAATGAGCAGTTCTTC
>TRBV23-1|-|TRBD1|TRBJ2-3
CASSQSMFPPFTGECGTDTQYF
TGCGCCAGCAGTCAATCGATGTTCCCACCTTTCACAGGGGAATGTGGGACAGATACGCAGTATTTT
>TRBV7-5|-|-|TRBJ2-3
CARSETSGTDTQYF
TGTGCCAGAAGCGAGACTAGCGGCACAGATACGCAGTATTTT
>TRBV3-1/TRBV3-2|-|-|TRBJ2-5
CASSQGSFQETQYF
TGTGCCAGCAGCCAAGGAAGTTTTCAAGAGACCCAGTACTTC
>TRBV29-1|-|TRBD2|TRBJ2-1
CSVPGLALDEQFF
TGCAGCGTACCGGGACTAGCCCTGGATGAGCAGTTCTTC
>TRBV9|-|TRBD2|TRBJ2-1
CASSAGLAGGRDEQFF
TGTGCCAGCAGCGCTGGACTAGCGGGGGGCCGGGATGAGCAGTTCTTC
>TRBV11-1|-|-|TRBJ1-2
CASSSGGQRYGYTF
TGTGCCAGCAGCTCCGGGGGGCAGCGCTATGGCTACACCTTC
>TRBV11-2|-|-|TRBJ2-7
CASSLAGTALYEQYF
TGTGCCAGCAGCTTGGCGGGGACAGCTCTCTACGAGCAGTACTTC
>TRBV30|-|-|TRBJ2-2
CARGGNTGELFF
TGTGCCCGGGGAGGGAACACCGGGGAGCTGTTTTTT
>TRBV7-2|-|-|TRBJ1-2
CASSLAVEGYTF
TGTGCCAGCAGCTTAGCAGTGGAAGGCTACACCTTC
>TRBV6-5|-|TRBD1|TRBJ2-5
CASRWGTEQETQYF
TGTGCCAGCAGATGGGGGACAGAACAAGAGACCCAGTACTTC
>TRBV30|few|-|TRBJ1-6
CAWDSYYNSPLHF
TGTGCCTGGGACAGCTACTATAATTCACCCCTCCACTTT
>TRBV9|-|TRBD2|TRBJ2-5
CASSPSGGARETQYF
TGTGCCAGCAGCCCTAGCGGGGGGGCCCGGGAGACCCAGTACTTC
>TRBV29-1|-|-|TRBJ2-1
CSVGVLSSYNEQFF
TGCAGCGTGGGTGTCCTAAGCTCCTACAATGAGCAGTTCTTC
>TRBV30|-|-|TRBJ1-1
CAWSRGEHTEAFF
TGTGCCTGGAGTCGGGGGGAGCACACTGAAGCTTTCTTT
>TRBV7-9|-|-|TRBJ2-7
CASSPLNTLYEQYF
TGTGCCAGCAGCCCTCTGAACACCCTCTACGAGCAGTACTTC
>TRBV5-4|few|-|TRBJ1-1
CASSLTAGGTEAFF
TGTGCCAGCAGCTTGACGGCGGGGGGCACTGAAGCTTTCTTT
>TRBV4-2|-|TRBD2|TRBJ2-2
CASSPAAGDTGELFF
TGTGCCAGCAGCCCGGCAGCGGGGGACACCGGGGAGCTGTTTTTT
>TRBV18|-|TRBD1|TRBJ2-7
CASSPPDRVVDEQYF
TGTGCCAGCTCACCTCCAGACAGGGTAGTAGACGAGCAGTACTTC
>TRBV5-4|few|TRBD1|TRBJ2-7
CASSLWDRGSYEQYF
TGTGCCAGCAGCCTCTGGGACAGGGGCTCCTACGAGCAGTACTTC
>TRBV10-3|-|-|TRBJ1-1
CAIRPLSGANTEAFF
TGTGCCATCAGGCCACTTAGTGGGGCGAACACTGAAGCTTTCTTT
>TRBV9|-|-|TRBJ1-1
CASSVVSNTEAFF
TGTGCCAGCAGCGTAGTTAGTAACACTGAAGCTTTCTTT
>TRBV7-2|-|-|TRBJ2-2
CASSARAGGRIGELFF
TGTGCCAGCAGCGCGAGGGCAGGGGGGAGAATCGGGGAGCTGTTTTTT
>TRBV4-1|-|TRBD1|TRBJ1-1
CASRLGQGGTEAFF
TGCGCCAGCAGACTCGGACAGGGAGGCACTGAAGCTTTCTTT
>TRBV2|-|TRBD1|TRBJ1-1
CASRETGADAFF
TGTGCCAGCAGGGAGACAGGGGCTGACGCTTTCTTT
>TRBV29-1|-|TRBD1|TRBJ2-7
CSVEVVAGGLYEQYF
TGCAGCGTTGAAGTCGTGGCAGGGGGTCTCTACGAGCAGTACTTC
>TRBV18|-|TRBD1|TRBJ1-5
CASSPSGQGSNQPQHF
TGTGCCAGCTCACCATCGGGACAGGGTAGCAATCAGCCCCAGCATTTT
>TRBV7-8|-|-|TRBJ1-2
CASSLGGYGYTF
TGTGCCAGCAGCTTAGGGGGCTATGGCTACACCTTC
>TRBV28|-|TRBD1|TRBJ1-5
CASRTGQGHQPQHF
TGTGCCAGCAGGACTGGACAGGGACATCAGCCCCAGCATTTT
>TRBV18|once|-|TRBJ2-1
CASSPPPSPNEQFF
TGTGCCAGCTCACCACCCCCGAGCCCCAATGAGCAGTTCTTC
>TRBV5-1|-|-|TRBJ2-2
CASSSSAVNTGELFF
TGCGCCAGCAGCTCGTCCGCAGTAAACACCGGGGAGCTGTTTTTT
>TRBV12-3/TRBV12-4|-|-|TRBJ1-2
CASSRYGYTF
TGTGCCAGCAGCCGTTATGGCTACACCTTC
>TRBV30|-|TRBD1|TRBJ2-2
CAWSRQGVSLFF
TGTGCCTGGAGCAGACAGGGGGTATCGCTGTTTTTT
>TRBV4-3|-|-|TRBJ1-6
CASSQGESPSYNSPLHF
TGCGCCAGCAGCCAAGGAGAGAGCCCAAGCTATAATTCACCCCTCCACTTT
>TRBV9|-|-|TRBJ1-3
CASSVAPPGTSSGNTIYF
TGTGCCAGCAGCGTAGCCCCCCCGGGAACATCCTCTGGAAACACCATATATTTT
>TRBV3-1/TRBV3-2|-|-|TRBJ1-2
CASSPRASRDYGYTF
TGTGCCAGCAGCCCCAGGGCCTCACGGGACTATGGCTACACCTTC
>TRBV9|-|-|TRBJ1-6
CATSLGGNSPLHF
TGTGCCACCTCACTTGGGGGAAATTCACCCCTCCACTTT
>TRBV20-1|-|-|TRBJ1-1
CNQGGEAFF
TGCAATCAAGGGGGTGAAGCTTTCTTT
>TRBV27|-|TRBD1|TRBJ2-7
CASSEYRDRGLYEQYF
TGTGCCAGCAGTGAATACCGGGACAGGGGGCTGTACGAGCAGTACTTC
>TRBV20-1|-|TRBD1|TRBJ2-7
CSGDRLYEQYF
TGCAGCGGGGACAGGCTTTACGAGCAGTACTTC
>TRBV18|-|-|TRBJ1-2
CASSLPGPYGYTF
TGTGCCAGCTCACTTCCAGGGCCATATGGCTACACCTTC
>TRBV4-3|-|-|TRBJ2-3
CASSQDGAETVTDTQYF
TGCGCCAGCAGCCAAGATGGGGCGGAGACAGTCACAGATACGCAGTATTTT
>TRBV6-5|-|TRBD2|TRBJ2-6
CATNAGAGANVLTF
TGTGCCACAAACGCGGGAGCTGGGGCCAACGTCCTGACTTTC
>TRBV5-4|-|-|TRBJ2-1
CASSQPPTLSSYNEQFF
TGTGCCAGCAGTCAGCCCCCAACGCTGAGCTCCTACAATGAGCAGTTCTTC